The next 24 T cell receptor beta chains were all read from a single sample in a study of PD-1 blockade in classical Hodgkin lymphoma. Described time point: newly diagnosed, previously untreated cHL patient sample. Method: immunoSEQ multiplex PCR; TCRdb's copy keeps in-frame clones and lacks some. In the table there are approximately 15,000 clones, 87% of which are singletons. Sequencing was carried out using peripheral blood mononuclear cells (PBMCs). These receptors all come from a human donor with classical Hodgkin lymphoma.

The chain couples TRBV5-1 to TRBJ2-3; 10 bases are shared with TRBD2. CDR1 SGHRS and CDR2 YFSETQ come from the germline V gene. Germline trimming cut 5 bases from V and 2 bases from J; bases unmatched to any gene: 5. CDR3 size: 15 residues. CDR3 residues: CASSGLAEITDTQYF. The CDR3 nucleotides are TGCGCCAGCAGTGGACTAGCGGAGATCACAGATACGCAGTATTTT.

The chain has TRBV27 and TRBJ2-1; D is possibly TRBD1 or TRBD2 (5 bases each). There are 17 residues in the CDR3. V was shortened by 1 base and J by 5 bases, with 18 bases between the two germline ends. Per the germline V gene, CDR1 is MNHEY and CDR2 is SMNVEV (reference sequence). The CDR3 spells CASSLFGHFSSNNEQFF. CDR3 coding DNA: TGTGCCAGCAGTTTATTCGGACATTTTTCTAGCAACAATGAGCAGTTCTTC.

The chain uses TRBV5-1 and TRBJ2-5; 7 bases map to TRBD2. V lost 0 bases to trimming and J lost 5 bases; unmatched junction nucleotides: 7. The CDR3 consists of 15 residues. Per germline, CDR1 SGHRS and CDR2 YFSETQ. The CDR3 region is CASSLEAGRGETQYF. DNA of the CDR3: TGCGCCAGCAGCTTGGAGGCAGGGAGGGGCGAGACCCAGTACTTC.

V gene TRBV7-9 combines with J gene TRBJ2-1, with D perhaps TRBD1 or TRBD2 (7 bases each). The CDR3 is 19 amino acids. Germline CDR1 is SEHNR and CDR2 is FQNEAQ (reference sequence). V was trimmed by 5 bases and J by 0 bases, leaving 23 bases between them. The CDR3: CASSHPLAGGDSSYNEQFF. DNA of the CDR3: TGTGCCAGCAGCCATCCTCTCGCAGGGGGGGACAGCTCCTACAATGAGCAGTTCTTC.

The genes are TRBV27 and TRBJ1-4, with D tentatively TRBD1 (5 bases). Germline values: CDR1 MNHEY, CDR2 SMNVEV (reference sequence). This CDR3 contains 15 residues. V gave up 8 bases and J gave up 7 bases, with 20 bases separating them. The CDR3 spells CASSSFSGRGEKLFF. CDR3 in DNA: TGTGCCAGCTCCTCATTCTCAGGGCGGGGTGAAAAACTGTTTTTT. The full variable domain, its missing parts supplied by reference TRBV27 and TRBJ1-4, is EAQVTQNPRYLITVTGKKLTVTCSQNMNHEYMSWYRQDPGLGLRQIYYSMNVEVTDKGDVPEGYKVSRKEKRNFPLILESPSPNQTSLYFCASSSFSGRGEKLFFGSGTQLSVL.

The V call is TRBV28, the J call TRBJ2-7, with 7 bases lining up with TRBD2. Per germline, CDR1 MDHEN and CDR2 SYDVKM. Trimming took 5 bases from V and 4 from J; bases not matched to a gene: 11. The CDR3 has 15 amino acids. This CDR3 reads CASSPPGGRPYEQYF. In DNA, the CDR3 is TGTGCCAGCAGTCCACCGGGCGGGAGACCTTACGAGCAGTACTTC.

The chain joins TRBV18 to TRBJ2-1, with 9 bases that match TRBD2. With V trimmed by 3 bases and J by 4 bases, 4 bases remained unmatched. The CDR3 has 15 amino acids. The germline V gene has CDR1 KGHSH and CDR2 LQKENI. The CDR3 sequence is CASSPLSGGYNEQFF. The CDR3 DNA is TGTGCCAGCTCACCCCTTAGCGGGGGTTACAATGAGCAGTTCTTC.

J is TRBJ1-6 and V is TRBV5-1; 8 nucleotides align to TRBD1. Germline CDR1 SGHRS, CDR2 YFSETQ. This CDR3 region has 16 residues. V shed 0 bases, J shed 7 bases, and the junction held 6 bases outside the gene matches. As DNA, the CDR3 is TGCGCCAGCAGCTTGGGGGACAGGCTTTTCAATTCACCCCTCCACTTT. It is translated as CASSLGDRLFNSPLHF.

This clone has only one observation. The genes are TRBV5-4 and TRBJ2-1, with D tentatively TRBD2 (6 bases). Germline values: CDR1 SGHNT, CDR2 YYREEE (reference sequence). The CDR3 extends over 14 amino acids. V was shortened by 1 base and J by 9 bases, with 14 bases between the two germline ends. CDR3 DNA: TGTGCCAGCAGCTTGATGGTCCAGGGAGGTGAGCAGTTCTTC. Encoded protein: CASSLMVQGGEQFF.

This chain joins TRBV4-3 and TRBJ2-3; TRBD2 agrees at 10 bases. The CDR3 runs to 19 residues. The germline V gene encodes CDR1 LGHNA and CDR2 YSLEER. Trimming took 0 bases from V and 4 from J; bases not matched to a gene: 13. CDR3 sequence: CASSQDRNPISGRADTQYF. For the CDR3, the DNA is TGCGCCAGCAGCCAAGATCGAAACCCAATAAGCGGGAGGGCAGATACGCAGTATTTT.

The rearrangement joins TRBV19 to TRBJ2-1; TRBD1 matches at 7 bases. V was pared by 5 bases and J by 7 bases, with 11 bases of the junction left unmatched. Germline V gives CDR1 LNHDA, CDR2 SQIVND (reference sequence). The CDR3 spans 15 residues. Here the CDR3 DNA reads TGTGCCAGTAGTGCAAAAACGGACAGGACTAATGAGCAGTTCTTC. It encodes CASSAKTDRTNEQFF.

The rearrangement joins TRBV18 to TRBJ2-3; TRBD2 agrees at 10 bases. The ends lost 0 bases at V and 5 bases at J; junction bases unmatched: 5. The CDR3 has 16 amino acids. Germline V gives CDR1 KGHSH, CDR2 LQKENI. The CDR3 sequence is CASSPPVAGGKDTQYF. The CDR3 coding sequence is TGTGCCAGCTCACCACCGGTAGCGGGAGGCAAAGATACGCAGTATTTT.

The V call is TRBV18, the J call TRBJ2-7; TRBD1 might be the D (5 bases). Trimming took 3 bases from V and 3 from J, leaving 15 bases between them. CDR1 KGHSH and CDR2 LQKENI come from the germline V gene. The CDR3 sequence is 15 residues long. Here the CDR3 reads CASSPQGGLIYEQYF. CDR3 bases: TGTGCCAGCTCACCCCAGGGCGGCCTCATCTACGAGCAGTACTTC.

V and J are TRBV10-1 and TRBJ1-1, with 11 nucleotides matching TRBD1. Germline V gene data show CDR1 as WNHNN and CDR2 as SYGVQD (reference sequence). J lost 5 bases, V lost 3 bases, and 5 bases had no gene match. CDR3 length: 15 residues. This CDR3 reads CASSDGTGGRTEAFF. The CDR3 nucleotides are TGCGCCAGCAGTGACGGGACAGGGGGACGGACTGAAGCTTTCTTT.

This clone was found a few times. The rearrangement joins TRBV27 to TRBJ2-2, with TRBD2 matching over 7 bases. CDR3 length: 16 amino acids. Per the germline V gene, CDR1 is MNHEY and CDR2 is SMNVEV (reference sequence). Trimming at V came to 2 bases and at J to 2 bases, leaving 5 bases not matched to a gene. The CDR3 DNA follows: TGTGCCAGCAGTTTAAATGGGAGGGTTAACACCGGGGAGCTGTTTTTT. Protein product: CASSLNGRVNTGELFF.

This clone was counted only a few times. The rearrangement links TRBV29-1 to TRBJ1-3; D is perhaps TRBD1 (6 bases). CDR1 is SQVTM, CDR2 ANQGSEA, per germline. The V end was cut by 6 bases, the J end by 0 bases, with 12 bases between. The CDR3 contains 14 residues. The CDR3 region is CSVTQGPSGNTIYF. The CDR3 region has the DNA TGCAGCGTCACACAGGGCCCCTCTGGAAACACCATATATTTT.

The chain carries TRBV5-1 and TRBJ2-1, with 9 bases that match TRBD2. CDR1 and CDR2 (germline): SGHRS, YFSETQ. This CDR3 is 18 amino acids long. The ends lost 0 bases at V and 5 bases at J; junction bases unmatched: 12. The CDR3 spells CASSLGPRGRAVDNEQFF. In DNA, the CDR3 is TGCGCCAGCAGCTTGGGACCTCGCGGGAGGGCCGTCGACAATGAGCAGTTCTTC.

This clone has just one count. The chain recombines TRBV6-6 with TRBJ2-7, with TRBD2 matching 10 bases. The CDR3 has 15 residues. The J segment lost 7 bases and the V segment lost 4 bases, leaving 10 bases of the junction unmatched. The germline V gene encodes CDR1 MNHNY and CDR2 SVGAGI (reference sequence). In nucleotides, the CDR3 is TGTGCCAGCAGTTTGGCTTTAGCGGGAGGACGGGAGCAGTACTTC. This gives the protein CASSLALAGGREQYF.

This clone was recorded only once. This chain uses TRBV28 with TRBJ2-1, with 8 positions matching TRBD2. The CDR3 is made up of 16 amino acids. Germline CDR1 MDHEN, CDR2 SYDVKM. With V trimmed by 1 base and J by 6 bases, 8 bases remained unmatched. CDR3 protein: CASSLYPPGGGNEQFF. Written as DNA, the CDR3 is TGTGCCAGCAGTTTATACCCCCCCGGGGGGGGCAATGAGCAGTTCTTC.

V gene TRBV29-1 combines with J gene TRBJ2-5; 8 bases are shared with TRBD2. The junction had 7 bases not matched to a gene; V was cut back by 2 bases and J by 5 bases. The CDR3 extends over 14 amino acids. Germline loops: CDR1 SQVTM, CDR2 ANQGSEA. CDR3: CSVETQREWETQYF. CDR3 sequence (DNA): TGCAGCGTTGAAACCCAGCGGGAGTGGGAGACCCAGTACTTC. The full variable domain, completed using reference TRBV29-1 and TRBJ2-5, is SAVISQKPSRDICQRGTSLTIQCQVDSQVTMMFWYRQQPGQSLTLIATANQGSEATYESGFVIDKFPISRPNLTFSTLTVSNMSPEDSSIYLCSVETQREWETQYFGPGTRLLVL.

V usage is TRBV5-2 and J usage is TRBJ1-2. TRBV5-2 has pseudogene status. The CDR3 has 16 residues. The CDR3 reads CASKPDRVRKTYGYTF. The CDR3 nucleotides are TGTGCCAGCAAGCCGGACCGAGTACGAAAGACCTATGGCTACACCTTC.

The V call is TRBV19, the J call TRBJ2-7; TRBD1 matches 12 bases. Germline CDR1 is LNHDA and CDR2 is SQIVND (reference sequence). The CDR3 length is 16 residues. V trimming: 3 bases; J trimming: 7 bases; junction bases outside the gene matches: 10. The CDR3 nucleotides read TGTGCCAGTAGTATCCACGCGGGACAGGGGGCGCTTGAGCAGTACTTC. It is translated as CASSIHAGQGALEQYF.

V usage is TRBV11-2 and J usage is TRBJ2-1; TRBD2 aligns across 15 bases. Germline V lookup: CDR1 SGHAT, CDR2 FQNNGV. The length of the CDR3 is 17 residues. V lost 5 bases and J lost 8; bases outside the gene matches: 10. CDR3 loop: CASSGAGGLAGGYEQFF. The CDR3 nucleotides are TGTGCCAGCAGCGGAGCCGGAGGACTAGCGGGAGGGTATGAGCAGTTCTTC. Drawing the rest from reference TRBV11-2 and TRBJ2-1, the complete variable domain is EAGVAQSPRYKIIEKRQSVAFWCNPISGHATLYWYQQILGQGPKLLIQFQNNGVVDDSQLPKDRFSAERLKGVDSTLKIQPAKLEDSAVYLCASSGAGGLAGGYEQFFGPGTRLTVL.

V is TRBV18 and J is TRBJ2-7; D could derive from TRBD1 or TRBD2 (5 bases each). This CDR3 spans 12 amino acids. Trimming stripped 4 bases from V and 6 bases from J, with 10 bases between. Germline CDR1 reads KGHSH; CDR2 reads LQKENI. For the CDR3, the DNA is TGTGCCAGCTCACGGGACGGTGGCGAGCAGTACTTC. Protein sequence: CASSRDGGEQYF.